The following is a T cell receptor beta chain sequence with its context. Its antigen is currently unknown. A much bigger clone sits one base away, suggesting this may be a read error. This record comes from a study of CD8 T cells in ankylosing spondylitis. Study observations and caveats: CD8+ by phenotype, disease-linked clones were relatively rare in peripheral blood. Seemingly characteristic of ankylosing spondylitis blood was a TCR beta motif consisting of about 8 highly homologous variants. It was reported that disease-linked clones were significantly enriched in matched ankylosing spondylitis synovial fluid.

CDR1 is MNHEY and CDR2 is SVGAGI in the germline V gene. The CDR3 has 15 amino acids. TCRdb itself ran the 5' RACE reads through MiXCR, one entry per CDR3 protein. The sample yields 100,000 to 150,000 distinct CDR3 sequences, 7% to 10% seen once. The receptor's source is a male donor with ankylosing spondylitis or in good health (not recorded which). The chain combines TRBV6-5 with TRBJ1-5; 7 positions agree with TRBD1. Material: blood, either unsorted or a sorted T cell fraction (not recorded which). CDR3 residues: CASSYGDSYNQPHHF. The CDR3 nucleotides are TGTGCCAGCAGTTACGGGGACAGTTACAATCAGCCCCACCATTTT.